This TCR beta chain was retrieved from a study of T-cell memory formation after mild COVID-19. Study-level findings and limits: That cross-reactive memory joined was suggested by some responding clones appearing in pre-infection memory. Contracting CD4+ clones sat mainly in CM and EM; CD8+ in EMRA. Clones that shrank (day 15 to 85) were balanced CD4/CD8, whereas later expanders leaned CD4+.

TCRdb reanalysed the 5' RACE reads using MiXCR and keeps one entry per CDR3 protein. This sample has approximately 490,000 distinct CDR3 sequences, with approximately 20% found just once. V was clipped by 2 bases and J by 4 bases, with 13 bases between them. The CDR3 length is 14 residues. The germline gives CDR1 SGHDT, CDR2 YYEEEE. Ten or more counts support this clonotype. Antigen unknown. Sequencing was performed on PBMCs or a T cell subset sorted from them (not recorded which). The V gene is TRBV5-6, the J gene TRBJ2-7; D is perhaps TRBD2 (5 bases). This receptor was obtained from an adult woman who had mild COVID-19 (a few samples of this study predate the infection). Cell type and time point are not known. CDR3: CASSFATGTYEQYF. DNA of the CDR3: TGTGCCAGCAGCTTTGCAACGGGAACTTACGAGCAGTACTTC.